The 7 T cell receptor beta chains listed next were all sequenced from one sample in a study of naive and memory T cell subsets. Alpha and beta constant region primers primed reverse transcription for blood and skin samples. TCRdb re-derived calls from the UMI-ligation and nested PCR reads in MiXCR, one entry per CDR3 protein. There are fewer than 20,000 distinct CDR3 sequences in the sample; approximately 9.7% occur only once, and 6.8% lies in the top ten. Treatment defined: skin biopsy from PPD injection site in Mantoux-positive individual. Reverse transcription used DNase-treated unsorted total RNA, aiming for 1 to 1000 ng. Sample: skin, taken from a tuberculin skin test site. These receptor sequences come from an adult in good health.

This clonotype occurred many times. V usage is TRBV2 and J usage is TRBJ2-7; 7 bases match TRBD1. This CDR3 has 14 amino acids. V lost 2 bases to trimming and J lost 2 bases; unmatched junction nucleotides: 3. Germline V gives CDR1 SNHLY, CDR2 FYNNEI. CDR3: CASSERGGPYEQYF. The CDR3 bases are TGTGCCAGCAGTGAAAGAGGGGGCCCCTACGAGCAGTACTTC.

This clonotype was seen many times. Relative to the germline gene, one junction end is altered; a read error may explain this. This chain joins TRBV4-3 and TRBJ2-7; 9 bases line up with TRBD2. The CDR3 runs 12 residues. The germline CDR1 and CDR2 sequences are LGHNA and YSLEER. Here the CDR3 reads CASSQAGTSFSF. For the CDR3, the DNA is TGCGCCAGCAGCCAAGCTGGGACTAGCTTTTCTTTC.

At least ten counts were recorded for this clonotype. The rearrangement uses TRBV7-2 and TRBJ1-4, with D perhaps matching TRBD1 (5 bases). In germline, CDR1 is SGHTA, CDR2 FQGNSA. Trimming stripped 1 base from V and 11 bases from J, with 17 bases between. The CDR3 sequence is 15 residues long. The CDR3 DNA follows: TGTGCCAGCAGCTTAGGGTTGCTCAGGGATGGGAAACTGTTTTTT. Translated: CASSLGLLRDGKLFF.

The V call is TRBV18, the J call TRBJ2-5, with D uncertain. There are 16 residues in the CDR3. With 4 bases removed from V and 1 base from J, the gap between germline ends came to 16 bases. Germline CDR1 and CDR2: KGHSH and LQKENI. CDR3 nucleotides: TGTGCCAGCTCACTTTCGGCACCAAGGAGCCAAGAGACCCAGTACTTC. It specifies CASSLSAPRSQETQYF.

This clonotype was counted between two and nine times. The rearrangement joins TRBV4-1 to TRBJ1-1; D unclear. This CDR3 region has 15 residues. Germline V gene data show CDR1 as MGHRA and CDR2 as YSYEKL. Trimming left V 1 base short and J 3 bases short, with 12 bases between. The CDR3 sequence: CASSQGRAMDTEAFF. DNA of the CDR3: TGCGCCAGCAGCCAAGGCCGGGCGATGGACACTGAAGCTTTCTTT.

The V and J genes are TRBV6-5 and TRBJ2-5, with 12 bases fitting TRBD2. V lost 2 bases, J lost 3 bases, and 4 bases stayed unmatched. This CDR3 contains 16 residues. Germline CDR1 MNHEY, CDR2 SVGAGI. DNA for the CDR3: TGTGCCAGCAGTTACACTAGCGGGGGGAGGGAAGAGACCCAGTACTTC. Protein product: CASSYTSGGREETQYF.

This clonotype was detected many times. V is TRBV5-6 and J is TRBJ2-5; D is unresolved. Per germline, CDR1 SGHDT and CDR2 YYEEEE. V was clipped by 3 bases and J by 6 bases, with 12 bases between them. The CDR3 contains 13 residues. The CDR3: CASSYRTGQTQYF. The CDR3 bases are TGTGCCAGCAGCTATAGGACCGGACAGACCCAGTACTTC. Full variable domain (outside the CDR3, taken from reference TRBV5-6 and TRBJ2-5): DAGVTQSPTHLIKTRGQQVTLRCSPKSGHDTVSWYQQALGQGPQFIFQYYEEEERQRGNFPDRFSGHQFPNYSSELNVNALLLGDSALYLCASSYRTGQTQYFGPGTRLLVL.